Listed below are T cell receptor beta chains from one sample, sequenced in a study of T cell clones after liver transplantation. Profiled with immunoSEQ multiplex PCR; TCRdb holds only in-frame clones, not every one. The sample lists tens of thousands of clones; roughly 92% were seen once. The sample in question was CD4+ T cells from blood, obtained less than 27 months after liver transplant. The receptors were gathered from a human patient who received a liver transplant. A subset of T cells may come from the graft donor. CDR3s include the opening cysteine and the closing phenylalanine or tryptophan. A D gene is named only where the DNA matches it firmly. A row's size may be missing; if present it is once, few, many or a size class.

-	TRBV19	TRBJ2-2	TRBD2	TGTGCCAGTACCCCGGGACTAAACACCGGGGAGCTGTTTTTT	CASTPGLNTGELFF
-	TRBV7-9	TRBJ2-1	TRBD1	TGTGCCAGCAGCCCGAAACCAGGACAGGGTGCGGAGTTTGAGCAGTTCTTC	CASSPKPGQGAEFEQFF
once	TRBV18	TRBJ2-3	TRBD2	TGTGCCAGCTCCGGACTAGCGGGAGGGCCAGATACGCAGTATTTT	CASSGLAGGPDTQYF
-	TRBV5-1	TRBJ2-3	-	TGCGCCAGCAGCTTGGCCGGCAGCACAGATACGCAGTATTTT	CASSLAGSTDTQYF
-	TRBV11-3	TRBJ2-7	-	TGTGCCAGCAGCTCCGGCGGTACCTACGAGCAGTACTTC	CASSSGGTYEQYF
-	TRBV10-3	TRBJ2-3	-	TGTGCCATCGGTTCGCAGGCAGATACGCAGTATTTT	CAIGSQADTQYF
-	TRBV9	TRBJ2-7	-	TGTGCCAGCAGCGTAGGGTCCAGCTCCTACGAGCAGTACTTC	CASSVGSSSYEQYF
-	TRBV5-4	TRBJ1-4	-	TGTGCCAGCAGTCCGGAACTTACCCCTCTGCGTGAAAAACTGTTTTTT	CASSPELTPLREKLFF
-	TRBV18	TRBJ2-7	-	TGTGCCAGCTCACCCCTGCCAGGGCCGAGCTCCTACGAGCAGTACTTC	CASSPLPGPSSYEQYF
-	TRBV5-1	TRBJ1-4	-	TGCGCCAGCAGCTTACAGGGAACTAATGAAAAACTGTTTTTT	CASSLQGTNEKLFF
few	TRBV2	TRBJ2-7	-	TGTGCCAGCAGTGCTAGACAGGCCTACGAGCAGTACTTC	CASSARQAYEQYF
-	TRBV6-5	TRBJ1-5	-	TGTGCCAGCAGTTTCTACAGGGTGGGTCAGCCCCAGCATTTT	CASSFYRVGQPQHF
-	TRBV6-1	TRBJ1-4	-	TGTGCCAGCAGTGAAGGTTTTGGGGCTAATGAAAAACTGTTTTTT	CASSEGFGANEKLFF
-	TRBV2	TRBJ2-2	-	TGTGCCAGCAGTGATGGCCGGGCGGGGTCGGGCACCGGGGAGCTGTTTTTT	CASSDGRAGSGTGELFF
once	TRBV7-2	TRBJ2-7	TRBD2	TGTGCCAGCAGCTTAGTTGTAGCGGGCGAGCAGTACTTC	CASSLVVAGEQYF
-	TRBV19	TRBJ2-1	TRBD2	TGTGCCAGTAGTCCGGGACTAGCGTACAATGAGCAGTTCTTC	CASSPGLAYNEQFF
-	TRBV2	TRBJ2-3	-	TGTGCCAGCGAGGACGGGAGATCGACAGATACGCAGTATTTT	CASEDGRSTDTQYF
-	TRBV10-1	TRBJ2-7	-	TGCGCCAGCAGTACAGGATCCTACGAGCAGTACTTC	CASSTGSYEQYF
-	TRBV29-1	TRBJ2-2	-	TGCAGCGCTGACTATTCCGGCGGGGAGCTGTTTTTT	CSADYSGGELFF
-	TRBV30	TRBJ2-2	-	TGTGCCTCCCGTATTAGTCGATTCGGGGAGCTGTTTTTT	CASRISRFGELFF
once	TRBV7-2	TRBJ1-5	-	TGTGCCAGCAGCCCCCCTTCGGGACAAGCCCAGCATTTT	CASSPPSGQAQHF
-	TRBV7-2	TRBJ1-5	-	TGTGCCAGCAGCTTAGGACAGGCTAGCAATCAGCCCCAGCATTTT	CASSLGQASNQPQHF
-	TRBV29-1	TRBJ2-7	TRBD1	TGCAGCGTTGCAACCCCGGGCAGGGGGTCGGTCTACGAGCAGTACTTC	CSVATPGRGSVYEQYF
-	TRBV15	TRBJ2-1	TRBD1	TGTGCCACCAGCAGGGACAGGGCCACCTACAATGAGCAGTTCTTC	CATSRDRATYNEQFF
-	TRBV5-6	TRBJ2-3	TRBD2	TGTGCCAGCAGCTCCTTAGCGGGAGGTGACACAGATACGCAGTATTTT	CASSSLAGGDTDTQYF
-	TRBV14	TRBJ1-1	TRBD1	TGTGCCAGCAAACGGGACAGGAACACTGAAGCTTTCTTT	CASKRDRNTEAFF
-	TRBV27	TRBJ2-7	-	TGTGCCAGCAGTTTCACCGGGAGTGGTTACGAGCAGTACTTC	CASSFTGSGYEQYF
-	TRBV19	TRBJ2-3	-	TGTGCCAGTAGGAAGGGTCCAGATACGCAGTATTTT	CASRKGPDTQYF
-	TRBV19	TRBJ1-3	-	TGTGCCAGTAGTTCCCTAGGGGGGAGCTCTGGAAACACCATATATTTT	CASSSLGGSSGNTIYF
-	TRBV2	TRBJ2-1	-	TGTGCCAGCAGCCCCACTAGCTATAGTGAGCAGTTCTTC	CASSPTSYSEQFF
-	TRBV7-6	TRBJ1-4	-	TGTGCCAGCAGCTCTTGGGGAGAAAAACTGTTTTTT	CASSSWGEKLFF
-	TRBV4-3	TRBJ1-2	-	TGCGCCAGCAGCCAAGATGAGGACAGCGGCTACACCTTC	CASSQDEDSGYTF
-	TRBV11-3	TRBJ1-1	-	TGTGCCAGCAGCTTTGAGGGGAATTTGAACACTGAAGCTTTCTTT	CASSFEGNLNTEAFF
-	TRBV7-2	TRBJ2-7	TRBD2	TGTGCCAGCAGCAGGTCCGGGACTAGCGTGGTAAGGCAGTACTTC	CASSRSGTSVVRQYF
-	TRBV4-2	TRBJ2-7	-	TGTGCCAGCAGCCGGGGCGAACCGGGACCAACATCCTACGAGCAGTACTTC	CASSRGEPGPTSYEQYF
-	TRBV6-5	TRBJ2-3	-	TGTGCCACAGCCTCTGCGGCTAGGACAGATACGCAGTATTTT	CATASAARTDTQYF
-	TRBV6-5	TRBJ1-5	-	TGTGCCAGCAGTTACTCGTTGAATCAGCCCCAGCATTTT	CASSYSLNQPQHF
-	TRBV18	TRBJ2-7	TRBD1	TGTGCCAGCTCATCAGGACAGGGCAACGAGCAGTACTTC	CASSSGQGNEQYF
-	TRBV7-2	TRBJ2-3	TRBD2	TGTGCCAGCAGCTTTTTCTCGCCGGGAGGGCCCAGGGATACGCAGTATTTT	CASSFFSPGGPRDTQYF
-	TRBV30	TRBJ2-3	-	TGTGCCTGGAGTGATCCAGAGGGACCAAGCACAGATACGCAGTATTTT	CAWSDPEGPSTDTQYF
once	TRBV19	TRBJ2-3	TRBD2	TGTGCCAGTAGTATAGGTGGGAGGGGAGATACGCAGTATTTT	CASSIGGRGDTQYF
few	TRBV2	TRBJ1-1	-	TGTGCCAGCAGTGGTCCCAGGATGAACACTGAAGCTTTCTTT	CASSGPRMNTEAFF
-	TRBV7-8	TRBJ2-3	-	TGTGCCAGCAGGTTCTTCGAGGCAGATACGCAGTATTTT	CASRFFEADTQYF
few	TRBV6-5	TRBJ1-4	TRBD1	TGTGCCAGCAGAGAGTTTGGGACAGTGGATGAAAAACTGTTTTTT	CASREFGTVDEKLFF
-	TRBV28	TRBJ2-3	-	TGTGCCAGCAGTTTGAGGGGCGCAGATACGCAGTATTTT	CASSLRGADTQYF
once	TRBV30	TRBJ1-2	-	TGTACCCGCCGTACAGTAAAATATGGCTACACCTTC	CTRRTVKYGYTF
-	TRBV7-9	TRBJ1-4	-	TGTGCCAGCAGCTCAGTCGGGGAAAAACTGTTTTTT	CASSSVGEKLFF
-	TRBV5-1	TRBJ1-1	TRBD1	TGCGCCAGCAGCTTGGTCGCCACAGGGGCGATGAACACTGAAGCTTTCTTT	CASSLVATGAMNTEAFF
once	TRBV27	TRBJ2-5	TRBD1	TGTGCCAGCAGCGATTTAGGGGGCGCGCGGACCCAGTACTTC	CASSDLGGARTQYF
-	TRBV29-1	TRBJ1-4	-	TGCAGCGTCTCGCCTAAGGGAGGATCTAATGAAAAACTGTTTTTT	CSVSPKGGSNEKLFF
-	TRBV28	TRBJ1-1	TRBD1	TGTGCCAGCACGACAGGGCTGAACACTGAAGCTTTCTTT	CASTTGLNTEAFF
-	TRBV7-2	TRBJ1-4	-	TGTGCCAGCAGCTACCGCCCGGGAGAAAAACTGTTTTTT	CASSYRPGEKLFF
-	TRBV5-6	TRBJ1-2	TRBD1	TGTGCCAGCAGCTTGCAAATGGGACAGGGGGGTAGTTTTAACTATGGCTACACCTTC	CASSLQMGQGGSFNYGYTF
few	TRBV7-2	TRBJ2-1	-	TGTGCCAGCAGCTTGCGGCGCTCGGGCGCGGGCACCTACAATGAGCAGTTCTTC	CASSLRRSGAGTYNEQFF
-	TRBV7-2	TRBJ2-5	-	TGTGCCACTTCCAGGTCGGTGGAAGAGACCCAGTACTTC	CATSRSVEETQYF
once	TRBV5-1	TRBJ2-3	TRBD1	TGCGCCAGCAGCTCGAACAGGGGAGATACGCAGTATTTT	CASSSNRGDTQYF
-	TRBV11-3	TRBJ2-1	TRBD2	TGTGCCAGCAGCACAGGGACTAGCGGGATCCACAATGAGCAGTTCTTC	CASSTGTSGIHNEQFF
-	TRBV6-5	TRBJ2-3	TRBD2	TGTGCCAGCAGCCTAACGGGAGGACCAGATACGCAGTATTTT	CASSLTGGPDTQYF
-	TRBV5-5	TRBJ1-5	TRBD1	TGTGCCAGCAGCGGAACAGGGGGCTTCCAAATGGGACAGCCCCAGCATTTT	CASSGTGGFQMGQPQHF
-	TRBV5-1	TRBJ2-7	-	TGCGCCAGCAGCATACCGGGACGGACCTACGAGCAGTACTTC	CASSIPGRTYEQYF